This TCR beta chain was documented in a study of blood T cell repertoires in COVID-19. Study details: The origin of the acute and convalescent COVID-19 samples was the United States, Italy and Spain.

V was pared by 4 bases and J by 1 base, with 6 bases of the junction left unmatched. Germline loops: CDR1 SGHRS, CDR2 YFSETQ. The CDR3 is 16 amino acids. As originally analysed: Estimation of nucleated cell counts relied on the amplification of reference gene primers. TCRdb keeps only in-frame clones here, not all; method: immunoSEQ multiplex PCR. V and J calls and clone size come straight from that table; D and trimming were deduced from the DNA. In the table there are about 170,000 clones, approximately 82% of which are singletons. Recruits, aged about 18 to 95 years, lived in under 25 US areas. The chain recombines TRBV5-1 with TRBJ2-2; TRBD1 agrees at 8 bases. The clonotype originates from a man between 50 and 59 years old who had recovered from COVID-19. Material for sequencing was PBMCs or T cells enriched from blood (not recorded which). The CDR3 DNA is TGCGCCAGCAGCATTCGGACAGGGCAGAACACCGGGGAGCTGTTTTTT. This gives the protein CASSIRTGQNTGELFF. Full variable domain (remainder filled in from reference TRBV5-1 and TRBJ2-2): KAGVTQTPRYLIKTRGQQVTLSCSPISGHRSVSWYQQTPGQGLQFLFEYFSETQRNKGNFPGRFSGRQFSNSRSEMNVSTLELGDSALYLCASSIRTGQNTGELFFGEGSRLTVL.